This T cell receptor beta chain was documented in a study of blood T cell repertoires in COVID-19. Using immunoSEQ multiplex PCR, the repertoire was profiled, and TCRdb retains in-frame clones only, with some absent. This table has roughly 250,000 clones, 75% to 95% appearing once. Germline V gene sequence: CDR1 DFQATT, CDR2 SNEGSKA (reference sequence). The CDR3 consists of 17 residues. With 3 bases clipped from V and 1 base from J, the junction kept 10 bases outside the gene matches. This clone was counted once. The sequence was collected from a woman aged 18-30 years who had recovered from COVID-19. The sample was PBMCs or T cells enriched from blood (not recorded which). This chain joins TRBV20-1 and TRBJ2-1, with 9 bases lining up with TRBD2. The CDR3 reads CSASGGRAFISYNEQFF. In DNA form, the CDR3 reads TGCAGTGCTAGTGGCGGGAGGGCCTTTATATCCTACAATGAGCAGTTCTTC.